The T cell receptor (beta chain) under discussion was sequenced for a study of vaccination effects on CD4 cells after COVID-19. This clone was detected a few times. Its target is not known. Clones were sequenced by immunoSEQ multiplex PCR, and TCRdb holds only the in-frame ones, with some missing. The profile shows tens of thousands of clones, roughly 76% of them singletons. CDR1 SGDLS and CDR2 YYNGEE come from the germline V gene. J gave up 0 bases and V 2 bases, and 5 bases lay outside the gene matches. The CDR3 loop spans 16 amino acids. In the ViraFEST assay, antigen-specific CD4+ clonotypes were identified by expansion after peptide-pool stimulation. Culturing for roughly 9 days preceded CD4+ T cell isolation. None of the vaccinated had previously contracted SARS-CoV-2, and their nucleocapsid antibodies tested negative.

The sample here was CD4+ T cells from PBMCs cultured with SARS-CoV-2 spike peptides, taken before COVID-19 vaccination. This chain joins TRBV9 and TRBJ2-3, with TRBD2 matching 8 bases. This sequence originates from a human donor who received a COVID-19 vaccine. CDR3 DNA: TGTGCCAGCAGCGTTACTAGCGGCCTTAGCACAGATACGCAGTATTTT. Amino acid sequence: CASSVTSGLSTDTQYF.